This passage covers 11 T cell receptor beta chains from one sample sequenced in a study of metastatic and nonmetastatic thyroid tumors. No patient had received any treatment before thyroid surgery. Via MiXCR, TCRdb re-called the PCR reads. The sample has over 15,000 clones; approximately 27% are singletons. Source material: tumor tissue. The source of these receptors is a female donor with papillary thyroid cancer or a benign thyroid nodule (not recorded which). Some clones in this sample may be carry-over from other donors' samples.

The chain recombines TRBV11-3 with TRBJ2-2; D is tentatively TRBD1 or TRBD2 (5 bases each). Per germline, CDR1 SGHNT and CDR2 YENEEA. V shed 6 bases and J shed 2 bases, with 10 bases lying between them. This CDR3 has 14 amino acids. The CDR3 DNA reads as TGTGCCAGCAGACGGGACGTCAACACCGGGGAGCTGTTTTTT. The encoded protein is CASRRDVNTGELFF.

On this clone: This may arise from a read error, as a much more abundant clone is one base away. This CDR3 is also generated by other DNA sequences in the sample. V and J are TRBV12-3 or TRBV12-4 and TRBJ1-1; unclear D gene. CDR3 size: 15 residues. V lost 7 bases and J 1 base, leaving 16 bases between the germline ends. The CDR3 is CASTTPGRRNTEAFF. CDR3 DNA: TGTGCCAGCACCACCCCGGGTAGGAGGAACACTGAAGCTTTCTTT.

The CDR3 DNA sequence: TGTGCCAGCTCACCACAGGGAGGCACTGAAGCTTTCTTT. It is translated as CASSPQGGTEAFF. The V gene is TRBV18, the J gene TRBJ1-1; D is ambiguous. This CDR3 comprises 13 residues. V dropped 1 base and J dropped 4 bases, with 7 bases sitting between them. Per germline, CDR1 KGHSH and CDR2 LQKENI.

This clone was picked up a small number of times. This rearrangement joins TRBV6-2 or TRBV6-3 to TRBJ2-1; D gene unclear. In germline, CDR1 is MNHEY, CDR2 SVGEGT. The germline V and J ends were trimmed by 6 bases and 5 bases, with 14 bases remaining between them. The CDR3 consists of 14 residues. The CDR3 DNA follows: TGTGCCAGCAGACCAGCGTGGTTAGACAATGAGCAGTTCTTC. Translation: CASRPAWLDNEQFF.

This rearrangement joins TRBV30 to TRBJ2-7, with 7 bases aligning to TRBD2. The CDR3 is 13 amino acids. Trimming took 2 bases from V and 5 from J; bases not matched to a gene: 6. Per the germline V gene, CDR1 is GTSNPN and CDR2 is SVGIG (reference sequence). The DNA for the CDR3 is TGTGCCTGGAGTAGCGGGATTTTCGACGAGCAGTACTTC. It translates to CAWSSGIFDEQYF.

Many counts were recorded for this clone. CDR3 nucleotides: TGCGCCAGCAGTGGGTACTACAATGAGCAGTTCTTC. It encodes CASSGYYNEQFF. The chain employs TRBV10-2 and TRBJ2-1; D remains ambiguous. V was clipped by 4 bases and J by 3 bases, with 4 bases between them. The germline CDR1 and CDR2 sequences are WSHSY and SAAADI. This CDR3 contains 12 residues.

This clone has only a few counts. This chain links TRBV12-3 or TRBV12-4 with TRBJ1-1; no clear D. The CDR3 is 13 residues long. The V end was cut by 5 bases, the J end by 5 bases, with 12 bases between. The CDR3 nucleotides are TGTGCCAGCAGTCGTGATTTTGGGACTGAAGCTTTCTTT. Residues: CASSRDFGTEAFF.

This clone was seen repeatedly, ten times or more. The gene calls are TRBV15 and TRBJ2-7, with 8 positions matching TRBD2. Germline V CDR1 and CDR2: LNHNV, YYDKDF (reference sequence). The CDR3 runs to 13 residues. J lost 3 bases, V lost 5 bases, and 3 bases had no gene match. The CDR3 sequence is CATSSSGGYEQYF. The CDR3 nucleotides read TGTGCCACCAGCTCCAGCGGGGGCTACGAGCAGTACTTC.

This clone was observed a handful of times. The V call is TRBV6-1, the J call TRBJ1-5; no reliable D call. There are 13 residues in the CDR3. Trimming shortened V by 2 bases and J by 4 bases, and 6 bases separated the two germline ends. Germline V gives CDR1 MNHNS, CDR2 SASEGT. CDR3: CASSEFRNQPQHF. For the CDR3, the DNA is TGTGCCAGCAGTGAATTCAGGAATCAGCCCCAGCATTTT.

This clone was observed a few times. Sequence at one end of the junction differs from germline and may be a read error. The V and J genes are TRBV28 and TRBJ1-5; D gene ambiguous. There are 15 residues in the CDR3. Per the germline V gene, CDR1 is MDHEN and CDR2 is SYDVKM. The DNA of the CDR3 is TGTGCCAGCAGCTTACGGGGTGTAAGCAATCAGCACCAGCATTTT. Translation gives CASSLRGVSNQHQHF.

This clone has only a few counts. This may be a read error: a much more frequent sequence differs by one nucleotide. Within the sample, other DNA sequences also encode this same CDR3. This sequence joins TRBV20-1 and TRBJ2-3, with 8 bases identical to TRBD2. The CDR3 is 12 residues long. Germline V CDR1 and CDR2: DFQATT, SNEGSKA (reference sequence). The chain's CDR3 is CSAPGGMDTQYF. In DNA form, the CDR3 reads TGCAGTGCCCCGGGAGGGATGGATACGCAGTATTTC.